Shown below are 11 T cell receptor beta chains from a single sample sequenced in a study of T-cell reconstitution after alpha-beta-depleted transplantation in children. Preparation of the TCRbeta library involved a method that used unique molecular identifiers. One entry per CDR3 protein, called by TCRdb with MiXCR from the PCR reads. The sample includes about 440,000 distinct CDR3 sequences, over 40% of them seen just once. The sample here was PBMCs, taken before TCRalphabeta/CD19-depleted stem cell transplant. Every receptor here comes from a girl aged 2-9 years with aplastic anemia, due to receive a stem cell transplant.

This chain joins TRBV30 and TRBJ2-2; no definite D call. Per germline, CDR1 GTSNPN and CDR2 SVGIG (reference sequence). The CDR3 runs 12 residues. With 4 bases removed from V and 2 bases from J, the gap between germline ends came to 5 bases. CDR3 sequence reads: CAWKPNTGELFF. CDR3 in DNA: TGTGCCTGGAAACCTAACACCGGGGAGCTGTTTTTT.

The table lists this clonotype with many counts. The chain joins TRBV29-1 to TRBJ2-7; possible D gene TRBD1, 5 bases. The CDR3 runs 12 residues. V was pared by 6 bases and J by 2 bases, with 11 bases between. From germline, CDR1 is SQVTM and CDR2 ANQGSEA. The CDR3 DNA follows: TGCAGCGTCACCAAGACAGCCTACGAGCAGTACTTC. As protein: CSVTKTAYEQYF.

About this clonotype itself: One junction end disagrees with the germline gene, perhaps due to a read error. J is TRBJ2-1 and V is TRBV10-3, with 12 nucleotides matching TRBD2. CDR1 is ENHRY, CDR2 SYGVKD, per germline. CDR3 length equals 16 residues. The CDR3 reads CAITTSGSRSYNKQFF. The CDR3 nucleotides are TGTGCCATCACGACTAGCGGGAGTAGGTCCTACAATAAGCAGTTCTTC.

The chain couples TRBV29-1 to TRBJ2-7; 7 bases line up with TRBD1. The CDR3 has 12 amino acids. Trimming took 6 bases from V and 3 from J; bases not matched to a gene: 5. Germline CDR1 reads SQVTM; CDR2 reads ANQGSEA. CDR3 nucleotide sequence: TGCAGCGTCCGTAGGACAGGCTACGAGCAGTACTTC. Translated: CSVRRTGYEQYF.

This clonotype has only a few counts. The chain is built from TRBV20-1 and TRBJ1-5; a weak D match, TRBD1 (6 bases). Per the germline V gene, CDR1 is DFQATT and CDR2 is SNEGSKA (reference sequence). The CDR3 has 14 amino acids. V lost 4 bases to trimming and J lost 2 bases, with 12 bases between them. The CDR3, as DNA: TGCAGTGCTAAACAGGGAAGAGGCAATCAGCCCCAGCATTTT. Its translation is CSAKQGRGNQPQHF.

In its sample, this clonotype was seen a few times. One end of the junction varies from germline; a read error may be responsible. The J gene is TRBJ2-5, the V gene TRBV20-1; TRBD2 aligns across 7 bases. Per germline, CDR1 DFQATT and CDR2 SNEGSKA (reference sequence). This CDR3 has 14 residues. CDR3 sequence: CSTASGRIQETHYF. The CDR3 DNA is TGCAGTACCGCTAGCGGTCGAATCCAAGAGACCCACTACTTC.

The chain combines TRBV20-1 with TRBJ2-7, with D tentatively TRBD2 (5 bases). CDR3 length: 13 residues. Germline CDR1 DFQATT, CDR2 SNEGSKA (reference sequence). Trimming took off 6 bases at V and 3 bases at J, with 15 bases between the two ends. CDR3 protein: CSAPSIGGYEQYF. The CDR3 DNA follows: TGCAGTGCCCCTAGTATTGGAGGCTACGAGCAGTACTTC.

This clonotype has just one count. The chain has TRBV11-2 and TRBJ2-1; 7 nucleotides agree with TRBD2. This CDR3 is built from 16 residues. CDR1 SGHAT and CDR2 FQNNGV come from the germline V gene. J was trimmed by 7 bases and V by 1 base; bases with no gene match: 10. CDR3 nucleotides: TGTGCCAGCAGCTTAGTGGCGGGACTACTGAAGAATGAGCAGTTCTTC. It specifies CASSLVAGLLKNEQFF.

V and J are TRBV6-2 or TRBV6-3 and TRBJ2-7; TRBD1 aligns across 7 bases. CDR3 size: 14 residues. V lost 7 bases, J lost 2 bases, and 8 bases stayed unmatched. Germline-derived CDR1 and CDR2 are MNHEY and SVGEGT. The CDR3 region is CASNPRTGTYEQYF. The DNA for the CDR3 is TGTGCCAGCAACCCCCGGACAGGTACCTACGAGCAGTACTTC.

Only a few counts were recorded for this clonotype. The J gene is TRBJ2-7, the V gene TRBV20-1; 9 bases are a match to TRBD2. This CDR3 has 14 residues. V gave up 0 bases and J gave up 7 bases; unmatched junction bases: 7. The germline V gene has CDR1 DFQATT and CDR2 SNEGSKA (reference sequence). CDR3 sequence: CSARDLLAGREQYF. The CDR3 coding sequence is TGCAGTGCTAGAGATCTCCTAGCGGGGCGGGAGCAGTACTTC.

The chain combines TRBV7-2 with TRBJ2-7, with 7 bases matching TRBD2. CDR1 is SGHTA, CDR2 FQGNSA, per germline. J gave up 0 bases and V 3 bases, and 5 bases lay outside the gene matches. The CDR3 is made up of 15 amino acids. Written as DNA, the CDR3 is TGTGCCAGCAGCTTGGGACTATTCGGCTCCTACGAGCAGTACTTC. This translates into CASSLGLFGSYEQYF.